The sequence of this T cell receptor beta chain was determined in a study of metastatic and nonmetastatic thyroid tumors. Thyroid surgery had not been preceded by any treatment in any patient. TCRdb reanalyzed the PCR reads via MiXCR. The sample has 50,000 or so clones; approximately 24% are singletons. The origin of this receptor is a male donor with papillary thyroid cancer or a benign thyroid nodule (not recorded which). Some clones in this sample may be carry-over from other donors' samples. Sequenced material: blood.

The chain's CDR3 is CASSETEGRGYTF. The DNA for the CDR3 is TGCGCCAGCAGTGAGACCGAGGGGAGAGGCTACACCTTC. V usage is TRBV10-2 and J usage is TRBJ1-2, with D perhaps TRBD1 (5 bases). This CDR3 region has 13 residues. Trimming left V 2 bases short and J 8 bases short, with 12 bases between. The germline V gene encodes CDR1 WSHSY and CDR2 SAAADI.